This TCR beta chain was observed in a study of cytomegalovirus exposure and HLA in healthy donors. Trimming pared 3 bases from V and 3 bases from J, leaving 12 bases between. Germline lookup yields CDR1 SQVTM and CDR2 ANQGSEA. The CDR3 is made up of 13 amino acids. Study observations and caveats: Indistinguishable V segments such as TRBV6-2 and TRBV6-3 were excluded. Researchers had no immune exposure information except CMV serostatus available. Sequencing likely generated an artifact that appeared as a cluster of highly shared sequence variants.

PCR used 60 Vbeta primers and 13 Jbeta primers. Some clones are missing from TCRdb's copy, which holds only in-frame ones; the method was immunoSEQ multiplex PCR. The sample includes 150,000 to 200,000 clones, approximately 81% of them seen just once. Worth noting for this clone: Its target is not known.

Source material: PBMCs. The receptor was isolated from a woman aged 45-59 years in good health and CMV-seronegative. The chain couples TRBV29-1 to TRBJ2-7, with D unresolved. The CDR3 nucleotides read TGCAGCGTTGAGCTTGAGAGGCGCTACGAGCAGTACTTC. Amino acids: CSVELERRYEQYF.